The present T cell receptor beta chain was sequenced within a study of metastatic and nonmetastatic thyroid tumors. No patient had received any treatment before thyroid surgery. TCRdb re-clonotyped the PCR reads via MiXCR. This sample has about 12,000 clones; about a third occur once, and the top ten carry about 12%. Deletions cut 3 bases from V and 8 bases from J, with 19 bases between. The CDR3 loop spans 15 amino acids. This TCR derives from a female donor with papillary thyroid cancer or a benign thyroid nodule (not recorded which). Some clones in this sample may be carry-over from other donors' samples. This chain uses TRBV12-3 or TRBV12-4 with TRBJ1-2; D is ambiguous. Sequenced: tumor tissue. This chain's CDR3 is CASSFTSEGTSGYTF. The CDR3 DNA reads TGTGCCAGCAGTTTTACCTCGGAAGGCACCTCGGGCTACACCTTC.